The 24 T cell receptor beta chains reported below all come from one sample, sequenced in a study of T cell changes during pregnancy in multiple sclerosis (dated by TCRdb to the late 2010s). Library creation used the immunoSEQ multiplex PCR assay. Entries here come from immuneACCESS through TCRdb and include only in-frame sequences with V and J called. Some clones fail to appear in such tables; in the studies checked, an unresolved V gene covers under half of the shortfall, and the cause of the remainder is unknown. The sample profile shows approximately 40,000 clones; more than 80% of them were found once. Around 0.7% of the sample belongs to the ten largest clones. The sample was CD4+ T cells from peripheral blood mononuclear cells, taken before pregnancy. Receptors originate from a female donor with multiple sclerosis, enrolled in a pregnancy study.

The chain has TRBV18 and TRBJ2-7; maybe TRBD1 (6 bases). V shed 6 bases and J shed 0 bases, with 18 bases lying between them. This CDR3 is 16 amino acids long. The germline gives CDR1 KGHSH, CDR2 LQKENI. The CDR3 bases are TGTGCCAGCTCGCCCCGACTGGACAGAGCCTCCTACGAGCAGTACTTC. This sequence encodes CASSPRLDRASYEQYF. The full variable domain, rest sourced from reference TRBV18 and TRBJ2-7, is NAGVMQNPRHLVRRRGQEARLRCSPMKGHSHVYWYRQLPEEGLKFMVYLQKENIIDESGMPKERFSAEFPKEGPSILRIQQVVRGDSAAYFCASSPRLDRASYEQYFGPGTRLTVT.

The rearrangement uses TRBV7-9 and TRBJ1-2; D might be TRBD1 (5 bases). CDR3 size: 14 residues. The germline V gene encodes CDR1 SEHNR and CDR2 FQNEAQ (reference sequence). V lost 0 bases and J lost 11, with 16 bases in between. CDR3 nucleotide sequence: TGTGCCAGCAGCTTAGCGGCAGGGTCTCCCACATACACCTTC. It encodes CASSLAAGSPTYTF.

The chain links TRBV5-8 to TRBJ1-1; D unresolved. The CDR3 sequence is 14 residues long. CDR1 is SGHTS, CDR2 YDEGEE, per germline. V was shortened by 0 bases and J by 1 base, with 7 bases between the two germline ends. CDR3 coding DNA: TGTGCCAGCAGCTTGGTCCTGAGGAACACTGAAGCTTTCTTT. Translation gives CASSLVLRNTEAFF.

The rearrangement joins TRBV7-3 to TRBJ2-7; TRBD2 aligns across 11 bases. J was trimmed by 3 bases and V by 0 bases; bases with no gene match: 4. CDR1 SGHTA and CDR2 FQGTGA come from the germline V gene. This CDR3 comprises 16 residues. DNA of the CDR3: TGTGCCAGCAGCTTAACCCCCCTAGCGGGGGGCTACGAGCAGTACTTC. Encoded protein: CASSLTPLAGGYEQYF.

V gene TRBV27 combines with J gene TRBJ2-4; TRBD1 agrees at 9 bases. Germline CDR1 is MNHEY and CDR2 is SMNVEV (reference sequence). CDR3 size: 18 residues. The J segment lost 8 bases and the V segment lost 2 bases, leaving 16 bases of the junction unmatched. Written as DNA, the CDR3 is TGTGCCAGCAGTTTACATCCCCCCCAAGGGACAGGGAGGCACATTCAGTACTTC. Protein sequence: CASSLHPPQGTGRHIQYF.

The chain couples TRBV19 to TRBJ1-3; possible D gene TRBD1, 5 bases. V was trimmed by 5 bases and J by 0 bases, leaving 11 bases between them. The CDR3 length is 15 residues. Germline V gene lookup returns CDR1 LNHDA and CDR2 SQIVND (reference sequence). CDR3 protein: CASSVLDNSGNTIYF. CDR3 DNA: TGTGCCAGTAGTGTTCTGGACAACTCTGGAAACACCATATATTTT.

The rearrangement joins TRBV1 to TRBJ2-7; the table assigns TRBD1, which was not confirmed against the DNA. TRBV1 is labeled a pseudogene. This CDR3 has 15 amino acids. The chain's CDR3 is CTSSHSWTGYYEQYF. DNA for the CDR3: TGCACCAGCAGCCATAGTTGGACAGGGTACTACGAGCAGTACTTC.

The chain joins TRBV4-1 to TRBJ2-5, with TRBD2 matching over 15 bases. Germline loops: CDR1 MGHRA, CDR2 YSYEKL. V shed 0 bases, J shed 6 bases, and the junction held 11 bases outside the gene matches. The CDR3 totals 19 residues. The CDR3 DNA follows: TGCGCCAGCAGCCAAGAAGTGGGGGGACTAGCGGGAGGAGGAAAGACCCAGTACTTC. This sequence encodes CASSQEVGGLAGGGKTQYF.

V is TRBV28 and J is TRBJ2-1; D ambiguous. The CDR3 is 12 residues long. V was shortened by 8 bases and J by 5 bases, with 10 bases between the two germline ends. From germline, CDR1 is MDHEN and CDR2 SYDVKM. The CDR3 DNA reads TGTGCCAGCCTGGTTCGAGACAATGAGCAGTTCTTC. As protein: CASLVRDNEQFF.

The V call is TRBV7-3, the J call TRBJ1-2; D may be TRBD1 (5 bases). In germline, CDR1 is SGHTA, CDR2 FQGTGA. This CDR3 is built from 13 residues. Trimming left V 2 bases short and J 4 bases short, with 8 bases between. CDR3 sequence: CASSLSGGYGYTF. CDR3 nucleotide sequence: TGTGCCAGCAGCTTATCCGGGGGCTATGGCTACACCTTC. The entire variable domain, with the rest obtained from reference TRBV7-3 and TRBJ1-2, is as follows: GAGVSQTPSNKVTEKGKYVELRCDPISGHTALYWYRQSLGQGPEFLIYFQGTGAADDSGLPNDRFFAVRPEGSVSTLKIQRTERGDSAVYLCASSLSGGYGYTFGSGTRLTVV.

The chain carries TRBV4-2 and TRBJ2-7, with D hard to call. The CDR3 spans 12 residues. CDR1 and CDR2 from the germline V gene are LGHNA and YNFKEQ. V dropped 3 bases and J dropped 2 bases, with 5 bases sitting between them. Here the CDR3 DNA reads TGTGCCAGCAGCCAGGGCCCCTACGAGCAGTACTTC. It translates to CASSQGPYEQYF.

CDR3: CASSTRGLGYTF. The DNA for the CDR3 is TGTGCCAGCAGTACCCGTGGCCTTGGCTACACCTTC. This chain links TRBV27 with TRBJ1-2; D remains unclear. Trimming took off 5 bases at V and 7 bases at J, with 11 bases between the two ends. CDR3 length: 12 residues. The germline gives CDR1 MNHEY, CDR2 SMNVEV (reference sequence).

V usage is TRBV7-8 and J usage is TRBJ1-3; 8 bases agree with TRBD1. After removal of 3 bases from V and 4 bases from J, the junction contained 2 bases not matched to a gene. The CDR3 has 14 amino acids. Germline CDR1 is SGHVS and CDR2 is FQNEAQ. The CDR3 is CASSLGTGGNTIYF. The DNA for the CDR3 is TGTGCCAGCAGCTTGGGGACAGGCGGAAACACCATATATTTT.

This chain links TRBV7-9 with TRBJ1-1; 7 nucleotides line up with TRBD1. CDR3 length: 14 residues. The ends lost 5 bases at V and 5 bases at J; junction bases unmatched: 8. In germline, CDR1 is SEHNR, CDR2 FQNEAQ (reference sequence). DNA of the CDR3: TGTGCCAGCAGCCCCCAGGGGGAGAGGACTGAAGCTTTCTTT. Translating it yields CASSPQGERTEAFF. The variable domain in full, completed from reference TRBV7-9 and TRBJ1-1, reads DTGVSQNPRHKITKRGQNVTFRCDPISEHNRLYWYRQTLGQGPEFLTYFQNEAQLEKSRLLSDRFSAERPKGSFSTLEIQRTEQGDSAMYLCASSPQGERTEAFFGQGTRLTVV.

The CDR3 region is CASIRQGVGEQYF. CDR3 DNA sequence: TGTGCCAGCATAAGGCAGGGGGTTGGCGAGCAGTACTTC. J is TRBJ2-7 and V is TRBV28; TRBD1 matches at 7 bases. Germline V gene sequence: CDR1 MDHEN, CDR2 SYDVKM. CDR3 length: 13 amino acids. Trimming cost V 7 bases and J 6 bases; bases outside gene matches: 9.

The sample holds one count of this clone. J is TRBJ2-6 and V is TRBV15; D is undetermined. The ends were cut back, 0 bases at V and 4 bases at J, with 22 bases in the middle. CDR3 length: 20 amino acids. Germline CDR1 reads LNHNV; CDR2 reads YYDKDF (reference sequence). The CDR3 sequence: CATSRDLPMRGSTGANVLTF. Written as DNA, the CDR3 is TGTGCCACCAGCAGAGATCTCCCCATGCGAGGATCGACGGGGGCCAACGTCCTGACTTTC. The complete variable domain, with remaining parts taken from reference TRBV15 and TRBJ2-6, reads DAMVIQNPRYQVTQFGKPVTLSCSQTLNHNVMYWYQQKSSQAPKLLFHYYDKDFNNEADTPDNFQSRRPNTSFCFLDIRSPGLGDTAMYLCATSRDLPMRGSTGANVLTFGAGSRLTVL.

This chain connects TRBV28 to TRBJ2-2, with 7 bases lining up with TRBD1. Unmatched junction bases numbered 2, after V lost 4 bases and J lost 0 bases. CDR1 MDHEN and CDR2 SYDVKM come from the germline V gene. There are 15 residues in the CDR3. The CDR3 coding sequence is TGTGCCAGCAGTTCAGGGGGTTCGAACACCGGGGAGCTGTTTTTT. Translation: CASSSGGSNTGELFF.

Only one count was recorded for this clone. The rearrangement links TRBV10-1 to TRBJ1-1; D gene uncertain. The CDR3 covers 14 residues. V lost 4 bases to trimming and J lost 3 bases, with 12 bases between them. CDR1 is WNHNN and CDR2 is SYGVQD in the germline V gene (reference sequence). The CDR3 is CASSGPNRYTEAFF. The DNA of the CDR3 is TGCGCCAGCAGTGGCCCAAATCGGTACACTGAAGCTTTCTTT.

The sample holds one count of this clone. This chain uses TRBV9 with TRBJ2-7, with a weak D call TRBD1 (5 bases). The CDR3 is 15 amino acids. V shed 0 bases and J shed 6 bases, with 16 bases lying between them. The germline V gene encodes CDR1 SGDLS and CDR2 YYNGEE. The CDR3 region is CASSVAVQGFSEQYF. CDR3 coding DNA: TGTGCCAGCAGCGTAGCGGTGCAGGGATTTTCCGAGCAGTACTTC.

As regards this clone: At one boundary the junction diverges from the germline segment, which might be a read error. In the same sample, other DNA sequences code for this CDR3. The chain carries TRBV30 and TRBJ2-3; 8 bases are a match to TRBD2. Germline CDR1 and CDR2: GTSNPN and SVGIG (reference sequence). There are 14 residues in the CDR3. CDR3 coding DNA: TGCGCCTGGGACCCTGGGACTAGTGTTGGCACGCCGTATTTT. It translates to CAWDPGTSVGTPYF.

In its sample, this clone was seen a few times. The gene calls are TRBV27 and TRBJ1-2; D uncertain. Trimming stripped 2 bases from V and 4 bases from J, with 11 bases between. Germline loops: CDR1 MNHEY, CDR2 SMNVEV (reference sequence). This CDR3 has 14 amino acids. The CDR3 DNA sequence: TGTGCCAGCAGTTTACGGGGATCAACCTATGGCTACACCTTC. This gives the protein CASSLRGSTYGYTF.

V is TRBV5-5 and J is TRBJ1-1, with a possible D match to TRBD1 (5 bases). Germline V gene lookup returns CDR1 SGHKS and CDR2 YYEKEE (reference sequence). With 2 bases removed from V and 5 bases from J, the gap between germline ends came to 19 bases. The CDR3 runs 16 residues. The CDR3, as DNA: TGTGCCAGCAGCTTCAGGGCGGGGTATCAGGGAACTGAAGCTTTCTTT. This translates into CASSFRAGYQGTEAFF.

The V gene is TRBV19, the J gene TRBJ2-7; D perhaps matches TRBD2 (5 bases). V lost 7 bases and J 6 bases, leaving 16 bases between the germline ends. The CDR3 extends over 13 amino acids. Germline CDR1 LNHDA, CDR2 SQIVND (reference sequence). CDR3 in amino acids: CASKPRRAGEQYF. CDR3 DNA sequence: TGTGCCAGTAAGCCCCGGCGGGCGGGCGAGCAGTACTTC.

This clone was found once. Written as DNA, the CDR3 is TGCGCCAGCAGCCCCGGTGTGTGGGCCACTGAAGCTTTCTTT. It specifies CASSPGVWATEAFF. The chain joins TRBV4-1 to TRBJ1-1; D unclear. Trimming left V 4 bases short and J 4 bases short, with 13 bases between. The CDR3 loop spans 14 amino acids. Germline V gene data show CDR1 as MGHRA and CDR2 as YSYEKL.